The 7 T cell receptor beta chains below all came from one sample that was sequenced in a study of CD8+ T cells in alopecia areata. cDNA serving as the sequencing template came from extracted, reverse transcribed RNA. Using immunoSEQ multiplex PCR, the repertoire was profiled, and TCRdb retains in-frame clones only, with some absent. The table lists approximately 200,000 clones, 60% to 70% of them singletons. The treatment here: oral pan-JAK inhibitor, 5-10 mg twice daily. Sequences were derived from CD4+ T cells sorted from blood, sampled at week 4, from a patient treated with tofacitinib. The receptor set was obtained from a human donor with alopecia areata.

The chain recombines TRBV29-1 with TRBJ1-3, with 8 bases fitting TRBD1. After removal of 3 bases from V and 3 bases from J, the junction contained 1 base not matched to a gene. This CDR3 spans 13 amino acids. Germline CDR1 SQVTM, CDR2 ANQGSEA. CDR3 amino acids: CSVDDRGGNTIYF. As DNA, the CDR3 is TGCAGCGTTGACGACAGGGGTGGAAACACCATATATTTT.

The J gene is TRBJ1-1, the V gene TRBV29-1, with TRBD1 matching 8 bases. The germline CDR1 and CDR2 sequences are SQVTM and ANQGSEA. The V and J ends lost 4 bases and 1 base, in that order; junction bases with no gene match: 5. This CDR3 contains 14 residues. The CDR3 bases are TGCAGCGTTGCCGATACAGGGGGGAACACTGAAGCTTTCTTT. Amino acid sequence: CSVADTGGNTEAFF.

The chain joins TRBV5-4 to TRBJ2-5, with TRBD2 matching over 9 bases. The CDR3 totals 14 residues. Per germline, CDR1 SGHNT and CDR2 YYREEE (reference sequence). J was trimmed by 4 bases and V by 0 bases; bases with no gene match: 1. The CDR3 DNA reads as TGTGCCAGCAGCTTGGCTAGCGGGGCAGAGACCCAGTACTTC. Encoded protein: CASSLASGAETQYF. Together with reference TRBV5-4 and TRBJ2-5, the CDR3 gives the full variable domain: ETGVTQSPTHLIKTRGQQVTLRCSSQSGHNTVSWYQQALGQGPQFIFQYYREEENGRGNFPPRFSGLQFPNYSSELNVNALELDDSALYLCASSLASGAETQYFGPGTRLLVL.

V usage is TRBV30 and J usage is TRBJ2-3; D ambiguous. This CDR3 is 11 amino acids long. Trimming removed 0 bases from V and 7 bases from J, with 5 bases in between. CDR1 is GTSNPN, CDR2 SVGIG, per germline (reference sequence). CDR3 DNA: TGTGCCTGGAGTGTTATTAATACGCAGTATTTT. Encoded protein: CAWSVINTQYF. Complete variable domain (other parts from reference TRBV30 and TRBJ2-3): SQTIHQWPATLVQPVGSPLSLECTVEGTSNPNLYWYRQAAGRGLQLLFYSVGIGQISSEVPQNLSASRPQDRQFILSSKKLLLSDSGFYLCAWSVINTQYFGPGTRLTVL.

This clone ranks as medium-sized. The V and J genes are TRBV29-1 and TRBJ2-5; 11 nucleotides match TRBD2. The germline gives CDR1 SQVTM, CDR2 ANQGSEA. The CDR3 extends over 14 amino acids. Trimming removed 4 bases from V and 5 bases from J; junction bases left unmatched: 6. The CDR3 coding sequence is TGCAGCGTTGCGCCTAGCGGGGGGCGCGAGACCCAGTACTTC. Translating it yields CSVAPSGGRETQYF.

This clone was counted a single time. This rearrangement joins TRBV5-1 to TRBJ2-5; D call uncertain. V was shortened by 7 bases and J by 2 bases, with 12 bases between the two germline ends. Germline CDR1 reads SGHRS; CDR2 reads YFSETQ. This CDR3 has 13 amino acids. Here the CDR3 DNA reads TGCGCCAGCGGCCGCACTCCTCAAGAGACCCAGTACTTC. This codes for CASGRTPQETQYF. The full variable domain, rest sourced from reference TRBV5-1 and TRBJ2-5, is KAGVTQTPRYLIKTRGQQVTLSCSPISGHRSVSWYQQTPGQGLQFLFEYFSETQRNKGNFPGRFSGRQFSNSRSEMNVSTLELGDSALYLCASGRTPQETQYFGPGTRLLVL.

The chain is built from TRBV4-3 and TRBJ2-3; 9 positions agree with TRBD2. The CDR3 covers 15 residues. CDR1 is LGHNA, CDR2 YSLEER, per germline. The J segment lost 2 bases and the V segment lost 1 base, leaving 1 base of the junction unmatched. CDR3 protein: CASSQGLAVTDTQYF. CDR3 nucleotide sequence: TGCGCCAGCAGCCAAGGACTAGCGGTCACAGATACGCAGTATTTT.